This TCR beta chain appears in the sequencing data of a study of regulatory T cells in long-lasting Graves disease. This clonotype occurred many times. V was trimmed by 3 bases and J by 5 bases, leaving 11 bases between them. CDR1 PRHDT and CDR2 FYEKMQ come from the germline V gene (reference sequence). The CDR3 totals 13 residues. TCR beta libraries were built with iRepertoire HTBI primers and Arm-PCR of CDR3 regions. TCRdb passed the multiplex PCR reads through MiXCR, listing each CDR3 protein once. The sample contains some 410,000 distinct CDR3 sequences, about a sixth of which appear only once. Regarding time point: newly diagnosed GD, antithyroid drugs for less than 3 months. Making the TCR library involved RNA that had been extracted from PBMCs. From an endocrinology department in Xi'an, China, came the patients. This sample also appeared in a second study, on T cells in Graves' hyperthyroidism and ophthalmopathy.

The clonotype originates from a woman in her twenties or thirties with Graves disease. The chain links TRBV13 to TRBJ2-7; D ambiguous. Sequences were derived from peripheral blood mononuclear cells (PBMCs), sampled at new diagnosis, from a patient treated with antithyroid drugs. The CDR3 protein is CASSFVHWNEQYF. In nucleotides, the CDR3 is TGTGCCAGCAGCTTTGTTCATTGGAACGAGCAGTACTTC.